The entry below gives a single T cell receptor beta chain sequence along with its context. Its antigen is not known. This PCR relied on a set of 60 Vbeta primers and 13 Jbeta primers. Generated by immunoSEQ multiplex PCR, the TCRdb table keeps only in-frame clones and is missing some. Among 70,000 to 85,000 clones listed, under 80% were seen once. There are 14 residues in the CDR3. The germline V gene has CDR1 MNHNS and CDR2 SASEGT. V lost 4 bases to trimming and J lost 0 bases; unmatched junction nucleotides: 0. This entry is derived from a study of cytomegalovirus exposure and HLA in healthy donors. Study-level findings and limits: Some V segments, including TRBV6-2 and TRBV6-3, were excluded as indistinguishable.

This receptor was identified in a man in his forties in good health and CMV-seropositive. The material sequenced was PBMCs. This chain connects TRBV6-1 to TRBJ2-1; 7 bases align to TRBD1. The CDR3 DNA is TGTGCCAGCAGTGGGACAGGCTCCTACAATGAGCAGTTCTTC. The encoded protein is CASSGTGSYNEQFF.